Below are 29 T cell receptor beta chains sequenced from a single sample in a study of shared clonotypes between healthy human individuals. The repertoire was sequenced with immunoSEQ multiplex PCR; TCRdb's copy has only in-frame clones and lacks some. Of roughly 1,500,000 clones in the sample, under 99% were seen once. Sequenced input: naive CD4+ T cells sorted from blood. Subset noted: CD45RA+ positively selected. The origin of the receptors is a man aged 30 to 39 in good health.

The rearrangement joins TRBV28 to TRBJ2-2, with TRBD2 matching 13 bases. Per the germline V gene, CDR1 is MDHEN and CDR2 is SYDVKM. V was clipped by 4 bases and J by 7 bases; unmatched bases: 6. The CDR3 covers 16 residues. The CDR3 sequence is CASSSGLAGVIGELFF. The CDR3 coding sequence is TGTGCCAGCAGTTCTGGACTAGCGGGAGTCATCGGGGAGCTGTTTTTT.

The DNA of the CDR3 is TGTGCCAGCAGCCCGGTCACTGAAGCTTTCTTT. This gives the protein CASSPVTEAFF. J is TRBJ1-1 and V is TRBV7-9; D not resolved. The CDR3 loop spans 11 amino acids. Germline assignment: CDR1 SEHNR and CDR2 FQNEAQ (reference sequence). The V and J ends lost 5 bases and 4 bases respectively, with 5 bases between them. The full variable domain, its missing parts supplied by reference TRBV7-9 and TRBJ1-1, is DTGVSQNPRHKITKRGQNVTFRCDPISEHNRLYWYRQTLGQGPEFLTYFQNEAQLEKSRLLSDRFSAERPKGSFSTLEIQRTEQGDSAMYLCASSPVTEAFFGQGTRLTVV.

The chain couples TRBV6-1 to TRBJ2-5, with D possibly being TRBD1 (6 bases). The V and J ends lost 7 bases and 5 bases respectively, with 17 bases between them. The CDR3 loop spans 14 amino acids. The V gene's germline CDR1 is MNHNS and CDR2 SASEGT. The chain's CDR3 is CASNPNVQGETQYF. CDR3 nucleotide sequence: TGTGCCAGCAATCCAAACGTTCAGGGGGAGACCCAGTACTTC.

The gene calls are TRBV18 and TRBJ1-5, with 8 bases that match TRBD1. The CDR3 is 15 residues long. Germline CDR1 reads KGHSH; CDR2 reads LQKENI. Losses at the gene ends were 1 base for V and 7 bases for J; bases not matched to a gene: 6. The CDR3 here is CASSPQTGGVQPQHF. The CDR3 DNA reads TGTGCCAGCTCACCACAAACAGGGGGTGTCCAGCCCCAGCATTTT.

The chain couples TRBV18 to TRBJ2-1; D assignment may be TRBD1 or TRBD2 (5 bases each). The CDR3 is made up of 16 amino acids. The germline V and J ends were trimmed by 1 base and 2 bases, with 12 bases remaining between them. Germline V gene sequence: CDR1 KGHSH, CDR2 LQKENI. CDR3 nucleotides: TGTGCCAGCTCACCACAGTCGGGGCTCCCCTACAATGAGCAGTTCTTC. Translating it yields CASSPQSGLPYNEQFF.

V is TRBV7-6 and J is TRBJ2-5; D uncertain. V was shortened by 1 base and J by 4 bases, with 10 bases between the two germline ends. Germline V gene lookup returns CDR1 SGHVS and CDR2 FNYEAQ. The CDR3 consists of 14 residues. CDR3 in amino acids: CASSLEAAAETQYF. DNA of the CDR3: TGTGCCAGCAGCTTAGAGGCAGCAGCAGAGACCCAGTACTTC.

This clone was observed a single time. The chain combines TRBV5-1 with TRBJ1-5; D remains ambiguous. CDR3 length: 14 amino acids. V lost 0 bases to trimming and J lost 3 bases, with 7 bases between them. Germline V lookup: CDR1 SGHRS, CDR2 YFSETQ. As DNA, the CDR3 is TGCGCCAGCAGCTTGGAACCGAACAATCAGCCCCAGCATTTT. Translating gives CASSLEPNNQPQHF.

This chain links TRBV6-4 with TRBJ2-3; no firm D call. Germline CDR1 reads MRHNA; CDR2 reads SNTAGT. The CDR3 runs 12 residues. Trimming removed 2 bases at V and 6 bases at J, with 6 bases between. The CDR3: CASSDKLDTQYF. The CDR3, as DNA: TGTGCCAGCAGTGACAAGTTGGATACGCAGTATTTT.

V and J are TRBV6-1 and TRBJ2-1; perhaps TRBD2 as D (6 bases). Germline CDR1 and CDR2: MNHNS and SASEGT. The length of the CDR3 is 16 residues. Trimming cost V 2 bases and J 0 bases, with 11 bases left between them. Here the CDR3 reads CASSEFAGTSYNEQFF. Here the CDR3 DNA reads TGTGCCAGCAGTGAATTCGCGGGAACCTCCTACAATGAGCAGTTCTTC.

The gene calls are TRBV9 and TRBJ1-5; D gene unclear. The germline V gene has CDR1 SGDLS and CDR2 YYNGEE. The length of the CDR3 is 13 residues. Trimming took off 4 bases at V and 4 bases at J, with 9 bases between the two ends. CDR3 region: CASSTGQNQPQHF. DNA of the CDR3: TGTGCCAGCAGCACCGGGCAGAATCAGCCCCAGCATTTT. The entire variable domain, with the rest obtained from reference TRBV9 and TRBJ1-5, is as follows: DSGVTQTPKHLITATGQRVTLRCSPRSGDLSVYWYQQSLDQGLQFLIQYYNGEERAKGNILERFSAQQFPDLHSELNLSSLELGDSALYFCASSTGQNQPQHFGDGTRLSIL.

This rearrangement joins TRBV7-8 to TRBJ1-4, with D uncertain. Trimming stripped 2 bases from V and 9 bases from J, with 13 bases between. This CDR3 is 14 amino acids long. Germline CDR1 SGHVS, CDR2 FQNEAQ. CDR3 nucleotides: TGTGCCAGCAGCTTAAGCCAGGCCACGAAAAAACTGTTTTTT. This translates into CASSLSQATKKLFF.

The V and J genes are TRBV5-4 and TRBJ2-3, with D uncertain. This CDR3 region has 15 residues. Germline V CDR1 and CDR2: SGHNT, YYREEE (reference sequence). Trimming shortened V by 4 bases and J by 0 bases, and 12 bases separated the two germline ends. As DNA, the CDR3 is TGTGCCAGCAGCCCGCAGAAGTTTAGCACAGATACGCAGTATTTT. It yields the protein CASSPQKFSTDTQYF. Filled out from reference TRBV5-4 and TRBJ2-3, the complete variable domain reads ETGVTQSPTHLIKTRGQQVTLRCSSQSGHNTVSWYQQALGQGPQFIFQYYREEENGRGNFPPRFSGLQFPNYSSELNVNALELDDSALYLCASSPQKFSTDTQYFGPGTRLTVL.

The V call is TRBV28, the J call TRBJ1-1; no firm D call. In germline, CDR1 is MDHEN, CDR2 SYDVKM. CDR3 length: 19 amino acids. V lost 1 base and J 0 bases, leaving 21 bases between the germline ends. CDR3 residues: CASSLFPGRTKTLNTEAFF. CDR3 nucleotide sequence: TGTGCCAGCAGTTTATTTCCGGGGAGGACCAAGACCCTGAACACTGAAGCTTTCTTT.

The chain couples TRBV11-2 to TRBJ2-7, with a possible D match to TRBD2 (5 bases). CDR1 and CDR2 from the germline V gene are SGHAT and FQNNGV. The CDR3 length is 13 residues. V gave up 6 bases and J gave up 10 bases, with 19 bases separating them. The CDR3 nucleotides are TGTGCCAGCAGAGACCCGGGGTCCCGGTTACAGTACTTC. Protein product: CASRDPGSRLQYF.

Remarks on this clone: Additional DNA sequences in this sample encode the identical CDR3. The chain employs TRBV19 and TRBJ1-2; D unclear. Trimming stripped 3 bases from V and 4 bases from J, with 3 bases between. There are 11 residues in the CDR3. CDR1 LNHDA and CDR2 SQIVND come from the germline V gene (reference sequence). In DNA form, the CDR3 reads TGTGCCAGTAGTATCGGCTATGGCTACACCTTC. It specifies CASSIGYGYTF.

CDR3 DNA: TGTGCCGCCCTAGGGACAGGGAACTCCTACGAGCAGTACTTC. Residues: CAALGTGNSYEQYF. The J gene is TRBJ2-7, the V gene TRBV10-3; 9 nucleotides match TRBD1. The CDR3 has 14 residues. The germline CDR1 and CDR2 sequences are ENHRY and SYGVKD. V lost 11 bases, J lost 0 bases, and 8 bases stayed unmatched.

This clone was counted once. The chain is built from TRBV12-1 and TRBJ1-5; TRBD1 was called by the table and not checked on the DNA. TRBV12-1 is termed a pseudogene. The CDR3 is 17 residues long. CDR3 sequence reads: CASSSIPRGACNQPQHF. CDR3 nucleotides: TGTGCCAGCAGCTCGATTCCCAGGGGCGCGTGTAATCAGCCCCAGCATTTT.

The gene calls are TRBV28 and TRBJ2-2, with 8 bases matching TRBD1. The germline V gene has CDR1 MDHEN and CDR2 SYDVKM. CDR3 size: 13 residues. Trimming cost V 8 bases and J 5 bases; bases outside gene matches: 4. CDR3: CASGQGITGELFF. For the CDR3, the DNA is TGTGCCAGCGGACAGGGAATTACCGGGGAGCTGTTTTTT.

The rearrangement joins TRBV2 to TRBJ1-2, with D unresolved. This CDR3 is 15 amino acids long. Trimming took 3 bases from V and 0 from J, leaving 11 bases between them. Per the germline V gene, CDR1 is SNHLY and CDR2 is FYNNEI. The CDR3 spells CASSERAASNYGYTF. In DNA form, the CDR3 reads TGTGCCAGCAGTGAGAGGGCCGCATCTAACTATGGCTACACCTTC.

The chain joins TRBV6-5 to TRBJ2-7; 7 bases match TRBD1. Per germline, CDR1 MNHEY and CDR2 SVGAGI. Losses at the gene ends were 0 bases for V and 2 bases for J; bases not matched to a gene: 4. This CDR3 comprises 15 residues. CDR3 region: CASSYSSGTAYEQYF. CDR3 sequence (DNA): TGTGCCAGCAGTTACTCGTCCGGGACAGCCTACGAGCAGTACTTC.

The rearrangement joins TRBV9 to TRBJ1-1; a weak D match, TRBD1 (5 bases). CDR3 size: 14 residues. The germline V gene encodes CDR1 SGDLS and CDR2 YYNGEE. V lost 0 bases and J lost 5, with 11 bases in between. The CDR3 region has the DNA TGTGCCAGCAGCGTAGGAGGGGAACTTACTGAAGCTTTCTTT. Its protein product is CASSVGGELTEAFF.

This chain joins TRBV5-4 and TRBJ2-7, with D perhaps matching TRBD1 or TRBD2 (5 bases each). This CDR3 has 19 residues. Trimming took 2 bases from V and 3 from J, leaving 27 bases between them. Germline V gene sequence: CDR1 SGHNT, CDR2 YYREEE (reference sequence). The CDR3 protein is CASSFVPGPSTFRSYEQYF. Written as DNA, the CDR3 is TGTGCCAGCAGCTTCGTTCCGGGACCCTCTACCTTTCGGAGCTACGAGCAGTACTTC.

This sequence joins TRBV28 and TRBJ2-7, with 12 bases lining up with TRBD2. The CDR3 runs 16 residues. With V trimmed by 8 bases and J by 7 bases, 15 bases remained unmatched. The germline V gene encodes CDR1 MDHEN and CDR2 SYDVKM. Here the CDR3 DNA reads TGTGCCAGCCTCCCGGGGGCTAGCGGGAGGGCCAATGAGCAGTACTTC. It specifies CASLPGASGRANEQYF.

Written as DNA, the CDR3 is TGTGCCTGGAACCGGGACAGGTCGAGCTCTGGGGCCAACGTCCTGACTTTC. It is translated as CAWNRDRSSSGANVLTF. The V call is TRBV30, the J call TRBJ2-6; 8 nucleotides match TRBD1. Germline CDR1 GTSNPN, CDR2 SVGIG (reference sequence). The CDR3 is made up of 17 amino acids. V was clipped by 4 bases and J by 0 bases; unmatched bases: 8.

The CDR3 is CASSLAYGEDPNEQFF. DNA for the CDR3: TGTGCCAGCAGCTTAGCGTATGGGGAGGACCCCAATGAGCAGTTCTTC. The chain has TRBV7-9 and TRBJ2-1; tentatively, D is TRBD2 (6 bases). The CDR3 contains 16 residues. CDR1 is SEHNR, CDR2 FQNEAQ, per germline (reference sequence). V dropped 0 bases and J dropped 6 bases, with 15 bases sitting between them.

This chain uses TRBV4-3 with TRBJ2-1, with a tentative D call TRBD2 (6 bases). CDR1 and CDR2 (germline): LGHNA, YSLEER. The CDR3 sequence is 17 residues long. V dropped 0 bases and J dropped 3 bases, with 15 bases sitting between them. The CDR3 nucleotides read TGCGCCAGCAGCCAAGATTATGGCGGGACGTACTACAATGAGCAGTTCTTC. As protein: CASSQDYGGTYYNEQFF.

V gene TRBV29-1 combines with J gene TRBJ2-3; TRBD1 agrees at 9 bases. V gave up 3 bases and J gave up 2 bases; unmatched junction bases: 15. CDR3 size: 18 residues. Germline values: CDR1 SQVTM, CDR2 ANQGSEA. The CDR3 DNA is TGCAGCGTTGAGGGGGTTAGCGGACAGGGGATCTCCACAGATACGCAGTATTTT. Translation gives CSVEGVSGQGISTDTQYF.

The V call is TRBV28, the J call TRBJ1-5; D is perhaps TRBD1 (5 bases). CDR1 MDHEN and CDR2 SYDVKM come from the germline V gene. Between the trimmed V and J ends, which lost 5 bases and 3 bases, there was a span of 11 bases. The CDR3 is made up of 14 amino acids. CDR3 protein: CASSQRQINQPQHF. CDR3 nucleotides: TGTGCCAGCAGTCAACGACAGATCAATCAGCCCCAGCATTTT.

The chain is built from TRBV11-2 and TRBJ2-5, with TRBD2 identical over 14 bases. Looked up from germline, CDR1 is SGHAT and CDR2 is FQNNGV. J lost 4 bases, V lost 4 bases, and 2 bases had no gene match. The CDR3 length is 15 residues. DNA of the CDR3: TGTGCCAGCAGCTCGGGACTAGCGGGAGTAGAGACCCAGTACTTC. Translated, it gives CASSSGLAGVETQYF.